This TCR beta chain was profiled in a study of blood T cell repertoires in COVID-19. Study-wide context: The United States, Italy and Spain were the sources of the acute and convalescent COVID-19 samples.

The CDR3 has 24 amino acids. Between the trimmed V and J ends, which lost 4 bases and 0 bases, there was a span of 39 bases. In the original analysis: Amplification of reference gene primers provided the estimated nucleated cell counts. Assay used: immunoSEQ multiplex PCR; TCRdb lists only in-frame clones, some missing. For V, J and clone size, that table is used; D and trimming come from the DNA. Among 100,000 to 150,000 clones, roughly four fifths were seen once, and the ten largest hold more than 2%. Residents of 20 to 25 US areas, aged about 18 to 95 years, made up the participants. Cohort placement rested on clinical history that participants reported themselves.

Sequencing used PBMCs or T cells enriched from blood (not recorded which). The chain has TRBV23-1 and TRBJ2-5; perhaps TRBD2 as D (7 bases). Being an ORF, TRBV23-1 has a function that is uncertain. The sequence came from a man aged 40-55 years with acute COVID-19. The DNA of the CDR3 is TGCGCCAGCAGTCGGGTCGCTTTCCCGGGACAAACCGGGCTGCGGGAGAACCACCAAGAGACCCAGTACTTC. Translation: CASSRVAFPGQTGLRENHQETQYF.